The text below deals with one TCR beta chain. Germline lookup yields CDR1 SQVTM and CDR2 ANQGSEA. There are 13 residues in the CDR3. Trimming shortened V by 6 bases and J by 0 bases, and 11 bases separated the two germline ends. Authors' data handling: For nucleated cells, counts were estimated from reference gene primer amplification. Sequencing used immunoSEQ multiplex PCR; TCRdb keeps in-frame clones, though not all of them. V and J calls and clone size follow that table, whereas D and trimming were derived from the DNA. The table shows some 60,000 clones, with about 88% occurring only once. This specimen belongs to a study of blood T cell repertoires in COVID-19. Study overall: There were acute and convalescent COVID-19 samples, and they came from the United States, Italy and Spain. Sources were T cells, B-cell-depleted T cells, or PBMCs; the material itself was cDNA or gDNA.

The TCR was taken from a man in his 70s with acute or convalescent COVID-19. Source material: peripheral blood. The V call is TRBV29-1, the J call TRBJ1-1; D may be TRBD1 (6 bases). The CDR3: CSVTGHLNTEAFF. The DNA of the CDR3 is TGCAGCGTGACAGGACACCTGAACACTGAAGCTTTCTTT.